Detailed here is one TCR beta chain. The J segment lost 2 bases and the V segment lost 6 bases, leaving 20 bases of the junction unmatched. Per germline, CDR1 SGDLS and CDR2 YYNGEE. There are 20 residues in the CDR3. This specimen belongs to a study of T cell clones after liver transplantation. About the research overall: In this trial, immunosuppression withdrawal was attempted within 2 years of liver transplant.

Profiling relied on immunoSEQ multiplex PCR, and the TCRdb table lists in-frame clones only, not all of them. The table has around 51,000 clones, 86% seen once. The chain has TRBV9 and TRBJ2-3; 11 bases align to TRBD2. The sequence was collected from a human patient who received a liver transplant. Some T cells may arise from the graft donor. The sequenced sample was CD8+ T cells from blood, obtained 12 months after liver transplant. The CDR3 loop is CASTSLVVAGGVAPTDTQYF. DNA for the CDR3: TGTGCCAGCACCTCGTTGGTAGTAGCGGGAGGGGTTGCCCCCACAGATACGCAGTATTTT.